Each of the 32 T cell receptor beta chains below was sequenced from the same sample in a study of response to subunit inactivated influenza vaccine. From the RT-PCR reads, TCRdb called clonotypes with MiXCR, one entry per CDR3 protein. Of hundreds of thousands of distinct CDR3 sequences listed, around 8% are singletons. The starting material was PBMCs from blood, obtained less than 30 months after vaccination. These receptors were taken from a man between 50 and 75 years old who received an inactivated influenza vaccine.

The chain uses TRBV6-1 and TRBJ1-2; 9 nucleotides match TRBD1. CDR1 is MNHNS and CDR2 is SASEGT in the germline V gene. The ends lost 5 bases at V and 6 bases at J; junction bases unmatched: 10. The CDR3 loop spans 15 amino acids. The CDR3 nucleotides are TGTGCCAGCAGTCCACAGGGGGCAGACGGGGATGGCTACACCTTC. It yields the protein CASSPQGADGDGYTF.

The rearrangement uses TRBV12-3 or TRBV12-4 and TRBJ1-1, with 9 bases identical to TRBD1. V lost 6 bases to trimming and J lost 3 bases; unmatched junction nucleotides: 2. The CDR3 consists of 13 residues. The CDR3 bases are TGTGCCAGCAGACAGGGGGCGCACACTGAAGCTTTCTTT. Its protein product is CASRQGAHTEAFF.

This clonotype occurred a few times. The chain's CDR3 is CASSPWAAGGGVEQFF. CDR3 DNA: TGTGCCAGCAGCCCCTGGGCGGCGGGGGGGGGCGTCGAGCAGTTCTTC. This rearrangement joins TRBV3-1 to TRBJ2-1, with 9 bases aligning to TRBD2. The CDR3 is 16 amino acids. With V trimmed by 4 bases and J by 10 bases, 14 bases remained unmatched. The germline CDR1 and CDR2 sequences are LGHDT and YNNKEL (reference sequence).

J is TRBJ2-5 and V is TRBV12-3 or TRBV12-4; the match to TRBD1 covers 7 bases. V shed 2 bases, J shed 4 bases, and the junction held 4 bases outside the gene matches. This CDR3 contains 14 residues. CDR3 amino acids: CASSLRGHGETQYF. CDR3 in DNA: TGTGCCAGCAGTTTAAGGGGGCACGGAGAGACCCAGTACTTC.

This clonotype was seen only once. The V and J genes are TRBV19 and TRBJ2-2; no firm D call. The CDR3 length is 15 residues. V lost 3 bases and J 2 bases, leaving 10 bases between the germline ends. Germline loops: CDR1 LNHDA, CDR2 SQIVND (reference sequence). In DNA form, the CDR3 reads TGTGCCAGTAGTATCCACAGTATAAACACCGGGGAGCTGTTTTTT. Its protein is CASSIHSINTGELFF.

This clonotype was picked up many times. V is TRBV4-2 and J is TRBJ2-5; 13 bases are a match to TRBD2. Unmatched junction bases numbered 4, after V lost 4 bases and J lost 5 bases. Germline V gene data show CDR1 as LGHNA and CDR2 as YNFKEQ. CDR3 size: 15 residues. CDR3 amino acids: CASSRTSGSLETQYF. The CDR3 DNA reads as TGTGCCAGCAGCCGGACTAGCGGGAGTCTCGAGACCCAGTACTTC.

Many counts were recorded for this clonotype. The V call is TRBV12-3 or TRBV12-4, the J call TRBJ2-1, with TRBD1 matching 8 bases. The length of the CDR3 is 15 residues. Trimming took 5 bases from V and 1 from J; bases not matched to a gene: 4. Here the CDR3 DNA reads TGTGCCAGCAGTCCAACAGGGGGGTCCTACAATGAGCAGTTCTTC. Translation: CASSPTGGSYNEQFF.

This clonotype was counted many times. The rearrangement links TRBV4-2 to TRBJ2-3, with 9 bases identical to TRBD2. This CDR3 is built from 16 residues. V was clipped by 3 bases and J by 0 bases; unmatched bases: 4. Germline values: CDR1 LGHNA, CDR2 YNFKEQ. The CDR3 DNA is TGTGCCAGCAGCCACCCGACTAGCGGAAGCACAGATACGCAGTATTTT. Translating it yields CASSHPTSGSTDTQYF.

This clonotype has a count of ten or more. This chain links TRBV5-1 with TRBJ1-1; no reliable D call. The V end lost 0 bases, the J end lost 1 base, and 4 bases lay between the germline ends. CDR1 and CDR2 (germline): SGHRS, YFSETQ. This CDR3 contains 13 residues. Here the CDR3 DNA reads TGCGCCAGCAGCTTGGGGGAGAACACTGAAGCTTTCTTT. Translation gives CASSLGENTEAFF. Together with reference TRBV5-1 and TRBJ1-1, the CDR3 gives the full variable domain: KAGVTQTPRYLIKTRGQQVTLSCSPISGHRSVSWYQQTPGQGLQFLFEYFSETQRNKGNFPGRFSGRQFSNSRSEMNVSTLELGDSALYLCASSLGENTEAFFGQGTRLTVV.

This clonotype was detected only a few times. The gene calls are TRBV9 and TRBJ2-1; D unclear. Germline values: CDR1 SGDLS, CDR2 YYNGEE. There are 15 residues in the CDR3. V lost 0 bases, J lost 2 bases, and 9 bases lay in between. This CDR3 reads CASSVVGYPYNEQFF. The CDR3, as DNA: TGTGCCAGCAGCGTAGTGGGGTACCCCTACAATGAGCAGTTCTTC.

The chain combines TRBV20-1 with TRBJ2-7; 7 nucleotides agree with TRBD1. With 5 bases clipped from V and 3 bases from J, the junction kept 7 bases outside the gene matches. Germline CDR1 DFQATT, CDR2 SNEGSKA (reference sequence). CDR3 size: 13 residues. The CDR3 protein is CSAENPGGYEQYF. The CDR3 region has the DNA TGCAGTGCTGAGAATCCAGGGGGCTACGAGCAGTACTTC.

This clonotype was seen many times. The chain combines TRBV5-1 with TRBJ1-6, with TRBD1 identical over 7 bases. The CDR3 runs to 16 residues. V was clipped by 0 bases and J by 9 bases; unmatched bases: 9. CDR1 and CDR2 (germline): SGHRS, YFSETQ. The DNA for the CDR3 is TGCGCCAGCAGCTTGGGCCAGGGGGTTGCAGCTTCACCCCTCCACTTT. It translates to CASSLGQGVAASPLHF.

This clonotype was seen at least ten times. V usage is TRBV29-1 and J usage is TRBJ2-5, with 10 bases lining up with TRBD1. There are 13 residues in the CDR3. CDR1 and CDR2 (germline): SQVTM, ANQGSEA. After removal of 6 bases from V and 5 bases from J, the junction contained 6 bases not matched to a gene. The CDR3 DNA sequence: TGCAGCGTCCGACAGGGGGCCAGCGAGACCCAGTACTTC. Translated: CSVRQGASETQYF.

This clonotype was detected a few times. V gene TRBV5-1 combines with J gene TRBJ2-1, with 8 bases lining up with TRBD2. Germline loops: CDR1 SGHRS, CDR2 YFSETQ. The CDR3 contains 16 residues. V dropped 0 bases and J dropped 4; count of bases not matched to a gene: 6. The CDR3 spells CASSLDPAGEYNEQFF. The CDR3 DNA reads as TGCGCCAGCAGCTTGGATCCAGCGGGGGAATACAATGAGCAGTTCTTC. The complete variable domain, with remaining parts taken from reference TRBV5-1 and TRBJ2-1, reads KAGVTQTPRYLIKTRGQQVTLSCSPISGHRSVSWYQQTPGQGLQFLFEYFSETQRNKGNFPGRFSGRQFSNSRSEMNVSTLELGDSALYLCASSLDPAGEYNEQFFGPGTRLTVL.

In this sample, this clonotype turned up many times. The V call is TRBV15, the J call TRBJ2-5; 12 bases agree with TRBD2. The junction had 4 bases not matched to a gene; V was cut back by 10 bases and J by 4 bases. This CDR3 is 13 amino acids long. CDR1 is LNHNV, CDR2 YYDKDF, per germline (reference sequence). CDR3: CAIRTSGVETQYF. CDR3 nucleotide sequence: TGTGCCATACGGACTAGCGGGGTAGAGACCCAGTACTTC.

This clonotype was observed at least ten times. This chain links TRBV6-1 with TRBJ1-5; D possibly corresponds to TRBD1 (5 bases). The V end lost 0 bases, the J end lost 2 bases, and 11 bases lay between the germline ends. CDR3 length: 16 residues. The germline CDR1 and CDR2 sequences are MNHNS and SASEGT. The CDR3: CASSEAGTIRNQPQHF. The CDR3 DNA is TGTGCCAGCAGTGAAGCGGGGACCATTCGCAATCAGCCCCAGCATTTT.

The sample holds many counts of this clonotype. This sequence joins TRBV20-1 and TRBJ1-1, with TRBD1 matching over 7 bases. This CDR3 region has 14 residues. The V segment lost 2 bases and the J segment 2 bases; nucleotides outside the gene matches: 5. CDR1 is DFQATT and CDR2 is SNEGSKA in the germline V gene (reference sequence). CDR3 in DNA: TGCAGTGCTAGACTGGGACAGCGTAACACTGAAGCTTTCTTT. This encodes CSARLGQRNTEAFF.

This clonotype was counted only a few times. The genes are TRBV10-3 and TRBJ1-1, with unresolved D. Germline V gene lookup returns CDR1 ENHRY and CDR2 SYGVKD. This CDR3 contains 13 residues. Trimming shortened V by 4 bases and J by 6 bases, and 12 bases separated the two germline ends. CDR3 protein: CAISVGKEAEAFF. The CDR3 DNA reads TGTGCCATCAGTGTGGGGAAGGAGGCTGAAGCTTTCTTT.

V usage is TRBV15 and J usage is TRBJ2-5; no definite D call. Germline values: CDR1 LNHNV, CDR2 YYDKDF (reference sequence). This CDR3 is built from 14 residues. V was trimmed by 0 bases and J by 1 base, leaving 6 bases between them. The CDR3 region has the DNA TGTGCCACCAGCAGAGAGGACCTCCAAGAGACCCAGTACTTC. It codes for CATSREDLQETQYF.

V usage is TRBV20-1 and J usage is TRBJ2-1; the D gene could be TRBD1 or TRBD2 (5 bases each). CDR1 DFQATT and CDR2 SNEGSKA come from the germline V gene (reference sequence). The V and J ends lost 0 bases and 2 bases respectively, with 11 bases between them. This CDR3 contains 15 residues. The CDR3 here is CSARERGRPYNEQFF. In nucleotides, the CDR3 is TGCAGTGCTAGAGAACGGGGCCGGCCCTACAATGAGCAGTTCTTC.

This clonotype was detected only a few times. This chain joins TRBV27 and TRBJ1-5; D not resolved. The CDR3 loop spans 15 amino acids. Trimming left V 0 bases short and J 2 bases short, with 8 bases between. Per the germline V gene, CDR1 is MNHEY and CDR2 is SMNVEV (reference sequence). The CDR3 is CASSLSYGGNQPQHF. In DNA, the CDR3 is TGTGCCAGCAGTTTATCGTACGGGGGCAATCAGCCCCAGCATTTT.

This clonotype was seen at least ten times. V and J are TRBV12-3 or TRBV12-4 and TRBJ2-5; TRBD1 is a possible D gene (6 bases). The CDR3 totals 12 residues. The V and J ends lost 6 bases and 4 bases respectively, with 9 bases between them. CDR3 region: CASRQGLETQYF. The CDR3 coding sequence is TGTGCCAGCAGGCAGGGGTTAGAGACCCAGTACTTC.

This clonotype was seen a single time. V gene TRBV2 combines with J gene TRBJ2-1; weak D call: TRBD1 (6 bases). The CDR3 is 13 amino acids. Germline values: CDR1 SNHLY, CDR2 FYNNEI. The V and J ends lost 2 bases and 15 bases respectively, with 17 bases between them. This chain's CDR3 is CASSETGQGIAFF. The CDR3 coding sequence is TGTGCCAGCAGTGAAACAGGGCAGGGCATAGCGTTCTTC.

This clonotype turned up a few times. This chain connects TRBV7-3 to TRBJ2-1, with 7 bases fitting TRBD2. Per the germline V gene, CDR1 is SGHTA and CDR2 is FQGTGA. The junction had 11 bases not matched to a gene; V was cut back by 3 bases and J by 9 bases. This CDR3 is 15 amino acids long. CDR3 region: CASSFTGTTVSEQFF. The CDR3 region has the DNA TGTGCCAGCAGCTTCACCGGGACTACGGTATCTGAGCAGTTCTTC.

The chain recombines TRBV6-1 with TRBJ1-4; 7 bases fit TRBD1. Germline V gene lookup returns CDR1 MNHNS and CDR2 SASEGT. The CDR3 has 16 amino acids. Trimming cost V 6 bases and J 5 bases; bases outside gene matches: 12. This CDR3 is CASRLNAGGENEKLFF. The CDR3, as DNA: TGTGCCAGCAGGCTGAATGCAGGGGGTGAGAATGAAAAACTGTTTTTT.

The CDR3 nucleotides are TGCAGCGTGACAGGGTTAGATGGTCAGCCCCAGCATTTT. Protein product: CSVTGLDGQPQHF. The rearrangement uses TRBV29-1 and TRBJ1-5; 7 bases map to TRBD1. The V segment lost 6 bases and the J segment 6 bases; nucleotides outside the gene matches: 8. The CDR3 spans 13 residues. Germline assignment: CDR1 SQVTM and CDR2 ANQGSEA.

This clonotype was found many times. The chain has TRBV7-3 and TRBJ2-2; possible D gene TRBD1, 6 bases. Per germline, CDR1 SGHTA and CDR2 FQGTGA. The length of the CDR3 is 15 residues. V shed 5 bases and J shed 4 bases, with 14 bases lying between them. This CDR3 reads CASSKGGISTGELFF. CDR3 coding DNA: TGTGCCAGCAGCAAAGGGGGTATTTCCACCGGGGAGCTGTTTTTT. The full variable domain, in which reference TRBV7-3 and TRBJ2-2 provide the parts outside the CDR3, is GAGVSQTPSNKVTEKGKYVELRCDPISGHTALYWYRQSLGQGPEFLIYFQGTGAADDSGLPNDRFFAVRPEGSVSTLKIQRTERGDSAVYLCASSKGGISTGELFFGEGSRLTVL.

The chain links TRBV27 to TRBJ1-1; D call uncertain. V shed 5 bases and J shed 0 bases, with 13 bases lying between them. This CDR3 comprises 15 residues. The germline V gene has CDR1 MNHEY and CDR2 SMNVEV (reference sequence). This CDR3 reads CASSPTTVLNTEAFF. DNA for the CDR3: TGTGCCAGCAGTCCGACGACTGTATTGAACACTGAAGCTTTCTTT.

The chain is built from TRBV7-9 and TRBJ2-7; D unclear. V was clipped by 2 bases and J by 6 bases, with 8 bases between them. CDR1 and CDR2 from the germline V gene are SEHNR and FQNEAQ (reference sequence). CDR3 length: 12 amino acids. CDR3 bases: TGTGCCAGCAGCTTACCGGTGCGCGAGCAGTACTTC. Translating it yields CASSLPVREQYF. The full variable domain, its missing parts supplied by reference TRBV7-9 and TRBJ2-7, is DTGVSQNPRHKITKRGQNVTFRCDPISEHNRLYWYRQTLGQGPEFLTYFQNEAQLEKSRLLSDRFSAERPKGSFSTLEIQRTEQGDSAMYLCASSLPVREQYFGPGTRLTVT.

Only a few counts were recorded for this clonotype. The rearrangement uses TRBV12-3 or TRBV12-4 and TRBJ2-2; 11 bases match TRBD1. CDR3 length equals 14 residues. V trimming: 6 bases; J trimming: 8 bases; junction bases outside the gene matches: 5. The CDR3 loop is CASRSGQGAGELFF. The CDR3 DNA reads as TGTGCCAGCAGATCAGGACAGGGGGCGGGGGAGCTGTTTTTT.

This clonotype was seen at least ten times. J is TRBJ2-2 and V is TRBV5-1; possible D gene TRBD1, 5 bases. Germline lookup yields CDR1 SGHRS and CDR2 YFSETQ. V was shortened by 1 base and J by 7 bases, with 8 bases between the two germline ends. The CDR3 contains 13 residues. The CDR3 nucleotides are TGCGCCAGCAGCTTGACAGGATTCGGGGAGCTGTTTTTT. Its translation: CASSLTGFGELFF.

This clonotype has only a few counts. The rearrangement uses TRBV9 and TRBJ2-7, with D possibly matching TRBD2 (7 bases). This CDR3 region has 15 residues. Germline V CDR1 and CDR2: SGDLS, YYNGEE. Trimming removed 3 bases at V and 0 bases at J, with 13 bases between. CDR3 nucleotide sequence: TGTGCCAGCAGCGCTGGGGGCGGGAGCTCCTACGAGCAGTACTTC. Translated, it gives CASSAGGGSSYEQYF.